The 25 T cell receptor beta chains reported below all come from one sample, sequenced in a study of PD-1 blockade in classical Hodgkin lymphoma. Relapses following autologous stem cell transplantation were seen in all patients, with brentuximab vedotin exposure varying. Profiling relied on immunoSEQ multiplex PCR, and the TCRdb table lists in-frame clones only, not all of them. The sample lists some 13,000 clones, around 84% occurring once. The sequencing used peripheral blood mononuclear cells (PBMCs), collected at baseline. Source of these receptors: a human donor with classical Hodgkin lymphoma.

The chain carries TRBV5-1 and TRBJ2-5, with 7 nucleotides matching TRBD2. This CDR3 comprises 13 residues. Germline V CDR1 and CDR2: SGHRS, YFSETQ. The junction had 3 bases not matched to a gene; V was cut back by 3 bases and J by 4 bases. The chain's CDR3 is CASSSGGGETQYF. CDR3 nucleotide sequence: TGCGCCAGCAGCTCTGGCGGGGGAGAGACCCAGTACTTC.

J is TRBJ1-2 and V is TRBV5-8; D not certain. The CDR3 extends over 15 amino acids. Germline-derived CDR1 and CDR2 are SGHTS and YDEGEE. Deletions cut 3 bases from V and 6 bases from J, with 18 bases between. The CDR3 bases are TGTGCCAGCAGCTCCTGGGTTGAGGGCGAGAATGGCTACACCTTC. Translating it yields CASSSWVEGENGYTF.

The chain is built from TRBV4-3 and TRBJ2-5; D is possibly TRBD1 (7 bases). Germline assignment: CDR1 LGHNA and CDR2 YSLEER. V was pared by 0 bases and J by 2 bases, with 19 bases between. CDR3 length equals 18 residues. The CDR3, as DNA: TGCGCCAGCAGCCAAGATGGGGCAGGGGGGCCTCTTCAAGAGACCCAGTACTTC. Protein product: CASSQDGAGGPLQETQYF.

V is TRBV4-2 and J is TRBJ2-3; D call uncertain. Deletions cut 1 base from V and 1 base from J, with 3 bases between. Germline V lookup: CDR1 LGHNA, CDR2 YNFKEQ. The CDR3 spans 13 residues. CDR3 residues: CASSQAGTDTQYF. In nucleotides, the CDR3 is TGTGCCAGCAGCCAAGCCGGCACAGATACGCAGTATTTT.

This chain's CDR3 is CAISPRGSGQPQHF. In nucleotides, the CDR3 is TGTGCCATCAGTCCCAGGGGGTCAGGTCAGCCCCAGCATTTT. The chain links TRBV10-3 to TRBJ1-5, with 7 bases aligning to TRBD1. The V and J ends lost 5 bases and 6 bases, in that order; junction bases with no gene match: 7. The germline CDR1 and CDR2 sequences are ENHRY and SYGVKD. The CDR3 is 14 amino acids.

CDR3 sequence: CASGLGGSTGELFF. Written as DNA, the CDR3 is TGTGCCAGCGGCCTTGGCGGGAGCACCGGGGAGCTGTTTTTT. The chain recombines TRBV28 with TRBJ2-2; 7 bases fit TRBD2. J gave up 4 bases and V 8 bases, and 7 bases lay outside the gene matches. The CDR3 is 14 residues long. Germline CDR1 is MDHEN and CDR2 is SYDVKM.

The chain couples TRBV28 to TRBJ1-3, with D perhaps matching TRBD1 (5 bases). Trimming pared 5 bases from V and 0 bases from J, leaving 20 bases between. The CDR3 consists of 18 residues. The germline V gene encodes CDR1 MDHEN and CDR2 SYDVKM. CDR3 nucleotides: TGTGCCAGCAGTCCAAATGGATGGGGGGAACGCTCTGGAAACACCATATATTTT. Translation: CASSPNGWGERSGNTIYF.

This sequence joins TRBV6-1 and TRBJ2-1; 8 bases align to TRBD2. The trim removed 2 bases at V and 7 bases at J, leaving 16 bases unmatched. This CDR3 is 18 amino acids long. Germline V gene sequence: CDR1 MNHNS, CDR2 SASEGT. The CDR3 DNA follows: TGTGCCAGCAGTGAATACGGGGTTGGTCTAGCGGGTAAGAATGAGCAGTTCTTC. Translation: CASSEYGVGLAGKNEQFF.

The chain combines TRBV7-8 with TRBJ1-5; unclear D gene. Germline CDR1 reads SGHVS; CDR2 reads FQNEAQ. The CDR3 runs 14 residues. Between the trimmed V and J ends, which lost 1 base and 5 bases, there was a span of 9 bases. The CDR3 loop is CASSLEGGYQPQHF. In nucleotides, the CDR3 is TGTGCCAGCAGCTTAGAGGGAGGGTATCAGCCCCAGCATTTT.

The chain uses TRBV5-6 and TRBJ2-7, with no clear D. Trimming stripped 1 base from V and 0 bases from J, with 11 bases between. Germline V CDR1 and CDR2: SGHDT, YYEEEE. This CDR3 has 15 residues. The CDR3: CASSLPGESSYEQYV. DNA for the CDR3: TGTGCCAGCAGCTTGCCGGGCGAGAGCTCCTACGAGCAGTACGTC.

This chain connects TRBV4-1 to TRBJ1-2; no reliable D call. Trimming pared 6 bases from V and 2 bases from J, leaving 7 bases between. CDR3 length: 12 amino acids. CDR1 is MGHRA and CDR2 is YSYEKL in the germline V gene. CDR3 sequence (DNA): TGCGCCAGCAGTGGAGTAAACTATGGCTACACCTTC. Translated, it gives CASSGVNYGYTF.

The chain joins TRBV11-2 to TRBJ1-6; no firm D call. V was trimmed by 5 bases and J by 1 base, leaving 21 bases between them. The germline CDR1 and CDR2 sequences are SGHAT and FQNNGV. The CDR3 runs to 19 residues. This chain's CDR3 is CASSQSGLVFGSYNSPLHF. The CDR3 DNA is TGTGCCAGCAGCCAAAGCGGACTAGTGTTTGGGTCCTATAATTCACCCCTCCACTTT.

The rearrangement uses TRBV18 and TRBJ2-3; D remains ambiguous. Trimming left V 2 bases short and J 4 bases short, with 7 bases between. Per the germline V gene, CDR1 is KGHSH and CDR2 is LQKENI. CDR3 size: 13 residues. In nucleotides, the CDR3 is TGTGCCAGCTCACCATCGATGGCAGATACGCAGTATTTT. This codes for CASSPSMADTQYF.

The chain is built from TRBV13 and TRBJ1-1, with D possibly TRBD1 on 5 matching bases. CDR1 is PRHDT, CDR2 FYEKMQ, per germline (reference sequence). CDR3 length equals 14 residues. V was shortened by 3 bases and J by 0 bases, with 8 bases between the two germline ends. CDR3 sequence reads: CASSFGTLNTEAFF. In DNA, the CDR3 is TGTGCCAGCAGCTTCGGGACCCTGAACACTGAAGCTTTCTTT.

The chain recombines TRBV27 with TRBJ1-5; D gene uncertain. V shed 6 bases and J shed 4 bases, with 10 bases lying between them. Germline lookup yields CDR1 MNHEY and CDR2 SMNVEV (reference sequence). The CDR3 totals 13 residues. The CDR3 region is CASRPNVNQPQHF. The CDR3 DNA reads as TGTGCCAGCAGGCCGAACGTTAATCAGCCCCAGCATTTT.

The chain recombines TRBV4-2 with TRBJ2-1; 10 nucleotides align to TRBD1. J gave up 3 bases and V 5 bases, and 4 bases lay outside the gene matches. From germline, CDR1 is LGHNA and CDR2 YNFKEQ. The CDR3 runs to 15 residues. CDR3 bases: TGTGCCAGCAGCACCCGGGACAGGGGCTACAATGAGCAGTTCTTC. Protein: CASSTRDRGYNEQFF.

This chain uses TRBV5-5 with TRBJ1-2; D perhaps matches TRBD1 (5 bases). Trimming shortened V by 0 bases and J by 1 base, and 13 bases separated the two germline ends. CDR3 size: 16 residues. Germline V gene sequence: CDR1 SGHKS, CDR2 YYEKEE (reference sequence). This CDR3 reads CASSLDVGRINYGYTF. DNA for the CDR3: TGTGCCAGCAGCTTGGACGTGGGACGGATTAACTATGGCTACACCTTC. The full variable domain, with the rest looked up from reference TRBV5-5 and TRBJ1-2, is DAGVTQSPTHLIKTRGQQVTLRCSPISGHKSVSWYQQVLGQGPQFIFQYYEKEERGRGNFPDRFSARQFPNYSSELNVNALLLGDSALYLCASSLDVGRINYGYTFGSGTRLTVV.

This clone appeared a single time. This CDR3 is CASSQTGTSNQPQHF. CDR3 coding DNA: TGCGCCAGCAGCCAGACAGGGACGAGCAATCAGCCCCAGCATTTT. V gene TRBV4-3 combines with J gene TRBJ1-5; TRBD1 matches 7 bases. The CDR3 consists of 15 residues. The germline V gene encodes CDR1 LGHNA and CDR2 YSLEER. The junction had 3 bases not matched to a gene; V was cut back by 3 bases and J by 1 base.

V is TRBV28 and J is TRBJ1-4, with 7 bases aligning to TRBD1. The germline V gene has CDR1 MDHEN and CDR2 SYDVKM. V was pared by 8 bases and J by 0 bases, with 6 bases of the junction left unmatched. The CDR3 runs to 15 residues. The CDR3 region is CASQGDWATNEKLFF. The CDR3 DNA reads TGTGCCAGCCAGGGGGATTGGGCAACTAATGAAAAACTGTTTTTT.

The gene calls are TRBV7-8 and TRBJ1-2; D is perhaps TRBD1 (5 bases). The CDR3 totals 15 residues. Between the trimmed V and J ends, which lost 1 base and 2 bases, there was a span of 11 bases. In germline, CDR1 is SGHVS, CDR2 FQNEAQ. DNA of the CDR3: TGTGCCAGCAGCTTAGACTGGGGGTTCAACTATGGCTACACCTTC. Translating it yields CASSLDWGFNYGYTF.

This clone was detected only once. DNA for the CDR3: TGTGCCAGCAGTGGGGCCTCGGCCTCCGAGCAGTACTTC. Translated: CASSGASASEQYF. The chain carries TRBV6-1 and TRBJ2-7; no reliable D call. The germline CDR1 and CDR2 sequences are MNHNS and SASEGT. Trimming shortened V by 4 bases and J by 6 bases, and 13 bases separated the two germline ends. CDR3 length: 13 amino acids.

The chain carries TRBV19 and TRBJ1-2, with 12 bases that match TRBD1. After removal of 4 bases from V and 4 bases from J, the junction contained 7 bases not matched to a gene. The CDR3 is 16 amino acids. Germline V lookup: CDR1 LNHDA, CDR2 SQIVND (reference sequence). The CDR3 nucleotides are TGTGCCAGTAGTAGACGGGACAGGGGGCTTGGCTATGGCTACACCTTC. Translating it yields CASSRRDRGLGYGYTF.

This sequence joins TRBV7-2 and TRBJ1-5; D might be TRBD1 (6 bases). The CDR3 is made up of 16 amino acids. The germline V gene has CDR1 SGHTA and CDR2 FQGNSA. V was clipped by 5 bases and J by 0 bases, with 14 bases between them. The CDR3 nucleotides read TGTGCCAGCAGCGTTACAGGGACCCATAGCAATCAGCCCCAGCATTTT. This gives the protein CASSVTGTHSNQPQHF.

The chain joins TRBV10-3 to TRBJ2-7; no definite D call. V lost 3 bases and J 1 base, leaving 16 bases between the germline ends. This CDR3 region has 16 residues. The germline V gene encodes CDR1 ENHRY and CDR2 SYGVKD. The CDR3 DNA follows: TGTGCCATCAGTGACCCCACGGTGCTAGGGTCCTACGAGCAGTACTTC. Translation gives CAISDPTVLGSYEQYF.

The chain carries TRBV5-1 and TRBJ2-5; tentative D call: TRBD2 (6 bases). The CDR3 is 17 amino acids. The V and J ends lost 0 bases and 1 base respectively, with 16 bases between them. The V gene's germline CDR1 is SGHRS and CDR2 YFSETQ. This CDR3 reads CASSLGGGSGSQETQYF. CDR3 bases: TGCGCCAGCAGCTTGGGAGGAGGGTCGGGATCCCAAGAGACCCAGTACTTC. The complete variable domain, with remaining parts taken from reference TRBV5-1 and TRBJ2-5, reads KAGVTQTPRYLIKTRGQQVTLSCSPISGHRSVSWYQQTPGQGLQFLFEYFSETQRNKGNFPGRFSGRQFSNSRSEMNVSTLELGDSALYLCASSLGGGSGSQETQYFGPGTRLLVL.